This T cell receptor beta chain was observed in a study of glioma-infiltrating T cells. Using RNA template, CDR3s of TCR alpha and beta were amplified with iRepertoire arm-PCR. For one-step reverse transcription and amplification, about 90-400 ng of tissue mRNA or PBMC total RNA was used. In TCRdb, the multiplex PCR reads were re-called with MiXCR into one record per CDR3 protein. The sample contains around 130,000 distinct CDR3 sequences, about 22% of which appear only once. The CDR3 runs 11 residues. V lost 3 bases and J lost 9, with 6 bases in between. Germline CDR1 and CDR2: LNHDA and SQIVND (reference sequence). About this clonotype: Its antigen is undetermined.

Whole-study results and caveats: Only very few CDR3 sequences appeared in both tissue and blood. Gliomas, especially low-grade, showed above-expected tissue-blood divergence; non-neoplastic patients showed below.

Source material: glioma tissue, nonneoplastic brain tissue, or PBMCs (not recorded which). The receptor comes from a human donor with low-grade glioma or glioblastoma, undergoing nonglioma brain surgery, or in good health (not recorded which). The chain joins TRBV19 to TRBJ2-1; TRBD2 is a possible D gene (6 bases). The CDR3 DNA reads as TGTGCCAGTAGTATGGGGGGTGAGCAGTTCTTC. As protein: CASSMGGEQFF.